The rows below give T cell receptor beta chains drawn from one sample of a study of shared clonotypes between healthy human individuals. The protocol was immunoSEQ multiplex PCR, while the TCRdb copy is restricted to in-frame clones and leaves out a portion. The data hold roughly 380,000 clones, with 95% to 97% observed a single time. Sample: memory CD8+ T cells sorted from blood. Source of these receptors: a man in his thirties or forties in good health. Both conserved end residues are part of each CDR3. A D gene is named only where the DNA matches it firmly. Rows give clone size only sometimes, using once, few, many, or a class for an expanded clone.

>TRBD1|.|TRBV7-9|TRBJ2-4
TGTGCCAGCAGCTTCGGGACAGGGGAAAACATTCAGTACTTC
CASSFGTGENIQYF
>.|.|TRBV10-3|TRBJ2-3
TGTGCCATCAGTGAGTCGCCGGGCGGGGCGGATACGCAGTATTTT
CAISESPGGADTQYF
>.|once|TRBV29-1|TRBJ2-5
TGCAGCGTTGGATCAAGGGAGACCCAGTACTTC
CSVGSRETQYF
>.|.|TRBV5-1|TRBJ2-3
TGCGCCAGCAGCTTGGCCGGGCCCACAGATACGCAGTATTTT
CASSLAGPTDTQYF
>TRBD1|.|TRBV5-1|TRBJ2-2
TGCGCCACAGGCCGGGACAGGGTGAACGGGGAGCTGTTTTTT
CATGRDRVNGELFF
>.|.|TRBV5-5|TRBJ2-2
TGTGCCAGCAGCCGTCGGCAGAGCCGGGACACCGGGGAGCTGTTTTTT
CASSRRQSRDTGELFF
>TRBD2|.|TRBV28|TRBJ2-1
TGTGCCAGCAGTGTACCGGGACTAATCCCCTACAATGAGCAGTTCTTC
CASSVPGLIPYNEQFF
>TRBD2|.|TRBV6-1|TRBJ2-7
TGTGCCAGCAGTGTCATAGCGGGAGGACCCTACGAGCAGTACTTC
CASSVIAGGPYEQYF
>.|once|TRBV5-5|TRBJ1-2
TGTGCCAGCAGCTTGGCCGACCCCCCTTTTGGTGGCTACACCTTC
CASSLADPPFGGYTF
>TRBD2|.|TRBV2|TRBJ2-5
TGTGCCAGCAGGGTGGAGCGGGAGAATTACGGTCAAGAGACCCAGTACTTC
CASRVERENYGQETQYF
>TRBD1|.|TRBV5-6|TRBJ2-3
TGTGCCAGCAGCTTCCGGACAGGCTCTAGCACAGATACGCAGTATTTT
CASSFRTGSSTDTQYF
>.|.|TRBV2|TRBJ2-3
TGTGCCAGCAGTGGAGGTACAGTGGGAGATACGCAGTATTTT
CASSGGTVGDTQYF
>TRBD2|once|TRBV29-1|TRBJ2-1
TGCAGTACCGGACTAGCGGGAGGGGGTGGTGAGCAGTTCTTC
CSTGLAGGGGEQFF
>.|.|TRBV10-2|TRBJ2-7
TGCGCCAGCAGTCTAGGGGCCTACGAGCAGTACTTC
CASSLGAYEQYF
>TRBD1|few|TRBV5-1|TRBJ2-2
TGCGCCAGCAGCTTGGTAGCAGGGGGTCACGGGGAGCTGTTTTTT
CASSLVAGGHGELFF
>TRBD2|.|TRBV5-6|TRBJ2-5
TGTGCCAGCAGCTTGGAGGGACTAGCGGGAGGCCAGTACTTC
CASSLEGLAGGQYF
>.|.|TRBV19|TRBJ2-2
TGTGCCAGTAGTATTTTGGCAGGGGACGGGGAGCTGTTTTTT
CASSILAGDGELFF
>TRBD2|.|TRBV5-4|TRBJ2-3
TGTGCCAGCAGCTTGGGTGCGGGAGCTTTGACAGATACGCAGTATTTT
CASSLGAGALTDTQYF
>.|.|TRBV20-1|TRBJ2-5
TGCAGTGCCCCCGAAGCCGAGACCCAGTACTTC
CSAPEAETQYF
>.|.|TRBV18|TRBJ1-1
TGTGCCAGCTCACCCTACGCTTTGAACACTGAAGCTTTCTTT
CASSPYALNTEAFF
>TRBD2|.|TRBV2|TRBJ2-3
TGTGCCAGCAGTGAAGTAGCGGGAGGGTTAGATACGCAGTATTTT
CASSEVAGGLDTQYF
>TRBD1|.|TRBV7-9|TRBJ2-2
TGTGCCAGCAGCTTCGGACAGGGGAACACCGGGGAGCTGTTTTTT
CASSFGQGNTGELFF
>.|.|TRBV29-1|TRBJ2-5
TGCAGCGTCTCCCTCCCCGGGGAGACCCAGTACTTC
CSVSLPGETQYF
>.|.|TRBV4-1|TRBJ2-7
TGCGCCAGCAGCCAAGATCTTTCCGAGCTCTACGAGCAGTACTTC
CASSQDLSELYEQYF
>.|.|TRBV29-1|TRBJ2-4
TGCAGCGTTCTACCCGAAAACGAAAACATTCAGTACTTC
CSVLPENENIQYF
>.|once|TRBV9|TRBJ2-3
TGTGCCAGCAGCGTAGTTGGGGGGACAGATACGCAGTATTTT
CASSVVGGTDTQYF
>.|.|TRBV13|TRBJ2-3
TGTGCCAGCAGCTCCTTTCTAGGACAGTTCGGTACGCAGTATTTT
CASSSFLGQFGTQYF
>.|.|TRBV27|TRBJ2-4
TGTGCCAGCAGTCCGATCCTTGACAGCCCCTTCGCCAAAAACATTCAGTACTTC
CASSPILDSPFAKNIQYF
>.|.|TRBV19|TRBJ1-3
TGTGCCAGTAAAGGGTTTCTCTATGGAAACACCATATATTTT
CASKGFLYGNTIYF
>.|once|TRBV7-9|TRBJ2-5
TGTGCCAGCAGCCCGCTGGGGGAGACCCAGTACTTC
CASSPLGETQYF
>.|.|TRBV30|TRBJ1-1
TGTGCCTGGAGCCACAGGGTTCCTGAAGCTTTCTTT
CAWSHRVPEAFF
>.|.|TRBV27|TRBJ2-7
TGTGCCAGCAAAACGACAGCCTACGAGCAGTACTTC
CASKTTAYEQYF
>.|.|TRBV6-4|TRBJ2-7
TGTGCCAGCAGTGAATGGGGACTCGACTCCTACGAGCAGTACTTC
CASSEWGLDSYEQYF
>TRBD2|.|TRBV11-3|TRBJ2-2
TGTGCCAGCAGCAGTAGCGGGACCGGGGAGCTGTTTTTT
CASSSSGTGELFF
>.|.|TRBV27|TRBJ2-2
TGTGCCAGCAGTTTATGGGGGAACACCGGGGAGCTGTTTTTT
CASSLWGNTGELFF
>.|.|TRBV7-2|TRBJ2-7
TGTGCCAGCAGCATACGACAGTTCTACGAGCAGTACTTC
CASSIRQFYEQYF
>.|.|TRBV30|TRBJ2-7
TGTGCCTGGAGTGTACGCCCCCCCGAGCAGTACTTC
CAWSVRPPEQYF
>.|.|TRBV6-1|TRBJ1-2
TGTGCCAGCCAGATTAGGGCCAACTATGGCTACACCTTC
CASQIRANYGYTF
>.|.|TRBV6-5|TRBJ2-1
TGTGCCAGCAGTTACTCAAACATAGGGTACAATGAGCAGTTCTTC
CASSYSNIGYNEQFF
>.|once|TRBV27|TRBJ2-3
TGTGCCAGCAGTTTGGGGCAGGGGAGCACAGATACGCAGTATTTT
CASSLGQGSTDTQYF
>.|.|TRBV29-1|TRBJ1-4
TGCAGCGTTACCGTCCGGCGGGCTAATGAAAAACTGTTTTTT
CSVTVRRANEKLFF
>.|.|TRBV28|TRBJ2-2
TGTGCCAGCAGTTTATCGCGGTGGGGACACTCCACCGGGGAGCTGTTTTTT
CASSLSRWGHSTGELFF
>TRBD2|.|TRBV7-2|TRBJ2-1
TGTGCCAGCAGCTTAGTAGGACTAGCGGGATCAGGTGAGCAGTTCTTC
CASSLVGLAGSGEQFF
>.|few|TRBV5-4|TRBJ2-1
TGTGCCAGCAGCTTATATCGCAATGAGCAGTTCTTC
CASSLYRNEQFF
>.|.|TRBV5-1|TRBJ2-7
TGCGCCAGCAGCGGCGGCTCTCACTACGAGCAGTACTTC
CASSGGSHYEQYF
>.|.|TRBV20-1|TRBJ2-1
TGCAGTGCTAGTGGCCGCAATGAGCAGTTCTTC
CSASGRNEQFF
>TRBD1|.|TRBV7-9|TRBJ2-2
TGTGCCAGCAGCGAGACAGGGGCCGGGGAGCTGTTTTTT
CASSETGAGELFF
>.|.|TRBV19|TRBJ2-3
TGTGCCAGTAGTATAGGCTCCTTCACAGATACGCAGTATTTT
CASSIGSFTDTQYF